The 22 T cell receptor beta chains in this list originate from one sample, sequenced in a study of T cell responses to AZD1222 COVID-19 vaccine. Profiling relied on immunoSEQ multiplex PCR, and the TCRdb table lists in-frame clones only, not all of them. This sample yields more than 95,000 clones, of which 70% to 90% are seen a single time; approximately 4% belongs to the top ten. The specimen comprised peripheral blood, sampled on day 0 of MenACWY control vaccination. The receptors derive from an adult in good health.

This rearrangement joins TRBV6-4 to TRBJ1-5, with TRBD1 matching 11 bases. The J segment lost 0 bases and the V segment lost 6 bases, leaving 10 bases of the junction unmatched. Germline V gene lookup returns CDR1 MRHNA and CDR2 SNTAGT. The CDR3 runs to 18 residues. CDR3 in amino acids: CASRAGTGGSFSNQPQHF. The CDR3 coding sequence is TGTGCCAGCAGGGCCGGGACAGGGGGTTCGTTTAGCAATCAGCCCCAGCATTTT.

The chain combines TRBV5-5 with TRBJ2-1, with D possibly matching TRBD1 (5 bases). The V end was cut by 5 bases, the J end by 2 bases, with 14 bases between. The CDR3 extends over 15 amino acids. In germline, CDR1 is SGHKS, CDR2 YYEKEE (reference sequence). The DNA of the CDR3 is TGTGCCAGCAGTCCCGCCCAGGGCACCTACAATGAGCAGTTCTTC. It translates to CASSPAQGTYNEQFF. Full variable domain (missing parts from reference TRBV5-5 and TRBJ2-1): DAGVTQSPTHLIKTRGQQVTLRCSPISGHKSVSWYQQVLGQGPQFIFQYYEKEERGRGNFPDRFSARQFPNYSSELNVNALLLGDSALYLCASSPAQGTYNEQFFGPGTRLTVL.

V is TRBV11-2 and J is TRBJ1-4; perhaps TRBD1 as D (5 bases). From germline, CDR1 is SGHAT and CDR2 FQNNGV. The CDR3 runs 18 residues. V lost 1 base, J lost 0 bases, and 15 bases lay in between. Here the CDR3 DNA reads TGTGCCAGCAGCTTAGGGACAACGTGGGTCGCAACTAATGAAAAACTGTTTTTT. The encoded protein is CASSLGTTWVATNEKLFF. The full variable domain, completed using reference TRBV11-2 and TRBJ1-4, is EAGVAQSPRYKIIEKRQSVAFWCNPISGHATLYWYQQILGQGPKLLIQFQNNGVVDDSQLPKDRFSAERLKGVDSTLKIQPAKLEDSAVYLCASSLGTTWVATNEKLFFGSGTQLSVL.

The CDR3 here is CATSEYRGGEQYF. As DNA, the CDR3 is TGTGCCACCAGTGAGTACAGGGGTGGCGAGCAGTACTTC. The chain is built from TRBV24-1 and TRBJ2-7, with 7 positions matching TRBD1. The length of the CDR3 is 13 residues. CDR1 is KGHDR and CDR2 is SFDVKD in the germline V gene. Trimming took 4 bases from V and 6 from J; bases not matched to a gene: 5.

V gene TRBV6-5 combines with J gene TRBJ2-7, with D perhaps TRBD1 or TRBD2 (6 bases each). Trimming cost V 2 bases and J 4 bases, with 18 bases left between them. In germline, CDR1 is MNHEY, CDR2 SVGAGI. This CDR3 spans 16 amino acids. CDR3 sequence: CASSYGGGLLAYEQYF. CDR3 coding DNA: TGTGCCAGCAGTTACGGAGGGGGTCTGTTGGCTTACGAGCAGTACTTC.

The chain couples TRBV25-1 to TRBJ2-5; 7 bases are shared with TRBD1. J gave up 5 bases and V 3 bases, and 6 bases lay outside the gene matches. CDR1 MGHDK and CDR2 SYGVNS come from the germline V gene. The CDR3 extends over 14 amino acids. CDR3 nucleotides: TGTGCCAGCAGTGATTCTGGGACAGTGGAGACCCAGTACTTC. Translating gives CASSDSGTVETQYF.

The CDR3 is CASSLEANPRVRKAFF. DNA for the CDR3: TGTGCCAGCAGCTTGGAGGCCAACCCGCGGGTCAGGAAAGCTTTCTTT. V usage is TRBV5-4 and J usage is TRBJ1-1, with D unclear. Germline assignment: CDR1 SGHNT and CDR2 YYREEE (reference sequence). This CDR3 is built from 16 residues. Trimming took off 0 bases at V and 9 bases at J, with 21 bases between the two ends. Together with reference TRBV5-4 and TRBJ1-1, the CDR3 gives the full variable domain: ETGVTQSPTHLIKTRGQQVTLRCSSQSGHNTVSWYQQALGQGPQFIFQYYREEENGRGNFPPRFSGLQFPNYSSELNVNALELDDSALYLCASSLEANPRVRKAFFGQGTRLTVV.

The chain employs TRBV5-1 and TRBJ1-6; 8 nucleotides align to TRBD1. CDR3 size: 14 residues. Per germline, CDR1 SGHRS and CDR2 YFSETQ. V shed 0 bases, J shed 8 bases, and the junction held 1 base outside the gene matches. This CDR3 reads CASSLVQGDSPLHF. Written as DNA, the CDR3 is TGCGCCAGCAGCTTGGTACAGGGGGATTCACCCCTCCACTTT. The full variable domain, in which reference TRBV5-1 and TRBJ1-6 provide the parts outside the CDR3, is KAGVTQTPRYLIKTRGQQVTLSCSPISGHRSVSWYQQTPGQGLQFLFEYFSETQRNKGNFPGRFSGRQFSNSRSEMNVSTLELGDSALYLCASSLVQGDSPLHFGNGTRLTVT.

The genes are TRBV7-9 and TRBJ1-6, with no clear D. Trimming stripped 4 bases from V and 6 bases from J, with 10 bases between. The V gene's germline CDR1 is SEHNR and CDR2 FQNEAQ (reference sequence). The CDR3 covers 14 residues. The CDR3 sequence is CASSSLGLNSPLHF. CDR3 nucleotide sequence: TGTGCCAGCAGCTCCCTAGGCCTTAATTCACCCCTCCACTTT. Full variable domain (remainder filled in from reference TRBV7-9 and TRBJ1-6): DTGVSQNPRHKITKRGQNVTFRCDPISEHNRLYWYRQTLGQGPEFLTYFQNEAQLEKSRLLSDRFSAERPKGSFSTLEIQRTEQGDSAMYLCASSSLGLNSPLHFGNGTRLTVT.

The chain uses TRBV5-1 and TRBJ1-2; 7 bases match TRBD1. The CDR3 runs to 15 residues. Germline V lookup: CDR1 SGHRS, CDR2 YFSETQ. J was trimmed by 0 bases and V by 4 bases; bases with no gene match: 6. CDR3 sequence (DNA): TGCGCCAGCAGCACCGGACAGGTAGCTAACTATGGCTACACCTTC. It codes for CASSTGQVANYGYTF.

The chain employs TRBV6-5 and TRBJ1-5; D is unresolved. This CDR3 region has 14 residues. Germline CDR1 reads MNHEY; CDR2 reads SVGAGI. Trimming removed 1 base at V and 1 base at J, with 5 bases between. This CDR3 reads CASSYLGSNQPQHF. CDR3 sequence (DNA): TGTGCCAGCAGTTACTTGGGGAGCAATCAGCCCCAGCATTTT.

CDR3 DNA sequence: TGTGCCAGCAGTCCGGACCAGGGGGCGCACTATGGCTACACCTTC. Translating gives CASSPDQGAHYGYTF. J is TRBJ1-2 and V is TRBV28, with 8 bases that match TRBD1. The CDR3 has 15 residues. Germline V lookup: CDR1 MDHEN, CDR2 SYDVKM. J lost 3 bases, V lost 5 bases, and 8 bases had no gene match.

This clone has just a few counts. The chain links TRBV5-5 to TRBJ1-5; D is undetermined. The V gene's germline CDR1 is SGHKS and CDR2 YYEKEE (reference sequence). Trimming cost V 3 bases and J 11 bases, with 30 bases left between them. The CDR3 sequence is 18 residues long. This CDR3 is CASSSTGSGRLYDIAQHF. The DNA of the CDR3 is TGTGCCAGCAGCTCCACCGGGTCTGGCAGACTCTATGATATAGCCCAGCATTTT.

The chain carries TRBV5-4 and TRBJ2-5, with D perhaps matching TRBD1 (5 bases). The V end lost 0 bases, the J end lost 3 bases, and 12 bases lay between the germline ends. The CDR3 runs 15 residues. CDR1 is SGHNT, CDR2 YYREEE, per germline (reference sequence). CDR3 region: CASSLAQGMKETQYF. As DNA, the CDR3 is TGTGCCAGCAGCTTGGCGCAGGGTATGAAAGAGACCCAGTACTTC.

This sequence joins TRBV18 and TRBJ1-6; maybe TRBD1 (5 bases). The CDR3 consists of 14 residues. Trimming pared 1 base from V and 10 bases from J, leaving 11 bases between. Germline V lookup: CDR1 KGHSH, CDR2 LQKENI. The CDR3 spells CASSPRGDYSPLHF. The CDR3 DNA reads TGTGCCAGCTCACCACGAGGGGATTACTCACCCCTCCACTTT.

This chain joins TRBV18 and TRBJ1-2, with no clear D. The germline V gene has CDR1 KGHSH and CDR2 LQKENI. V lost 2 bases and J 4 bases, leaving 5 bases between the germline ends. This CDR3 has 12 amino acids. Written as DNA, the CDR3 is TGTGCCAGCTCACCAGGGGTCTATGGCTACACCTTC. It yields the protein CASSPGVYGYTF. The full variable domain, rest sourced from reference TRBV18 and TRBJ1-2, is NAGVMQNPRHLVRRRGQEARLRCSPMKGHSHVYWYRQLPEEGLKFMVYLQKENIIDESGMPKERFSAEFPKEGPSILRIQQVVRGDSAAYFCASSPGVYGYTFGSGTRLTVV.

V is TRBV24-1 and J is TRBJ2-7, with D perhaps given as TRBD1 or TRBD2 (5 bases each). The germline gives CDR1 KGHDR, CDR2 SFDVKD. The CDR3 is made up of 11 amino acids. The V gene lost 9 bases and the J gene lost 6 bases, with 11 bases spanning the gap. CDR3 protein: CATGTGIEQYF. The CDR3 coding sequence is TGTGCCACCGGGACGGGTATCGAGCAGTACTTC.

This chain links TRBV7-9 with TRBJ1-2; D remains ambiguous. This CDR3 region has 14 residues. V was pared by 0 bases and J by 8 bases, with 13 bases between. The germline CDR1 and CDR2 sequences are SEHNR and FQNEAQ (reference sequence). The CDR3 loop is CASSLALLSEGYTF. CDR3 sequence (DNA): TGTGCCAGCAGCTTAGCGCTGTTATCCGAAGGCTACACCTTC.

V gene TRBV10-3 combines with J gene TRBJ1-1, with 7 nucleotides matching TRBD1. V was clipped by 4 bases and J by 3 bases; unmatched bases: 26. From germline, CDR1 is ENHRY and CDR2 SYGVKD. CDR3 length equals 21 residues. The CDR3 DNA is TGTGCCATCAGTGGGGAGTGGGACCTGGCGTTAGGGGGCAGTGGGGACACTGAAGCTTTCTTT. Translated: CAISGEWDLALGGSGDTEAFF.

The chain combines TRBV27 with TRBJ1-3; D uncertain. This CDR3 comprises 15 residues. Germline lookup yields CDR1 MNHEY and CDR2 SMNVEV (reference sequence). V was trimmed by 2 bases and J by 1 base, leaving 9 bases between them. DNA of the CDR3: TGTGCCAGCAGTTTAACGGGCGCGTCTGGAAACACCATATATTTT. It codes for CASSLTGASGNTIYF.

The chain carries TRBV19 and TRBJ1-1; the D is unclear. This CDR3 is built from 13 residues. The germline CDR1 and CDR2 sequences are LNHDA and SQIVND (reference sequence). V gave up 5 bases and J gave up 2 bases, with 9 bases separating them. The chain's CDR3 is CASSPTRNTEAFF. CDR3 bases: TGTGCCAGTAGTCCGACTCGCAACACTGAAGCTTTCTTT. Drawing the rest from reference TRBV19 and TRBJ1-1, the complete variable domain is DGGITQSPKYLFRKEGQNVTLSCEQNLNHDAMYWYRQDPGQGLRLIYYSQIVNDFQKGDIAEGYSVSREKKESFPLTVTSAQKNPTAFYLCASSPTRNTEAFFGQGTRLTVV.

The chain links TRBV6-2 or TRBV6-3 to TRBJ1-1, with D tentatively TRBD1 (6 bases). Trimming cost V 3 bases and J 0 bases, with 8 bases left between them. The germline V gene encodes CDR1 MNHEY and CDR2 SVGEGT. The CDR3 totals 14 residues. CDR3 bases: TGTGCCAGCAGTTATCAGGGGTTGAACACTGAAGCTTTCTTT. It specifies CASSYQGLNTEAFF.